This note documents a single TCR beta chain sequence. Its antigen is as yet unknown. Trimming left V 6 bases short and J 3 bases short, with 9 bases between. Germline loops: CDR1 SNHLY, CDR2 FYNNEI. This CDR3 has 13 residues. Single viable CD3+CD4+CD8-CD45RO+ cells were sorted as the memory CD4+ T cells. This record belongs to a study of memory CD4+ T cells and cytomegalovirus serostatus. The data were produced by immunoSEQ multiplex PCR, yet TCRdb's version contains in-frame clones alone and is incomplete. Here the sample spans tens of thousands of clones, approximately 77% being singletons. General study results and limits: Repertoires predicted CMV serostatus with median bootstrapped AUC of about 0.96.

This TCR was recovered from an adult in good health and CMV-seronegative. Sequencing was done on a sample of memory CD4+ T cells from blood. The chain recombines TRBV2 with TRBJ1-5; the D is unclear. Written as DNA, the CDR3 is TGTGCCAGCAGACTATACAACAATCAGCCCCAGCATTTT. Translation: CASRLYNNQPQHF.